Given below is one T cell receptor beta chain in context. Its antigen is still unknown. Profiling relied on immunoSEQ multiplex PCR, and the TCRdb table lists in-frame clones only, not all of them. This table has tens of thousands of clones, around 79% appearing once. The data were obtained in a study of PD-L1 blockade in urothelial cancer. Study observations and caveats: Durable benefit was linked to greater 3-week expansion of tumor-associated blood clones.

V lost 1 base to trimming and J lost 0 bases, with 17 bases between them. The CDR3 is made up of 18 amino acids. The germline gives CDR1 SGHDT, CDR2 YYEEEE. This sequence originates from a man aged 70 or older with urothelial cancer. Sample: PBMCs, taken around atezolizumab (anti-PD-L1) treatment. The genes are TRBV5-6 and TRBJ1-3, with D tentatively TRBD1 (5 bases). For the CDR3, the DNA is TGTGCCAGCAGCTTGTTTGTTGGGACTCAACTCTCTGGAAACACCATATATTTT. Protein sequence: CASSLFVGTQLSGNTIYF.